The next 14 T cell receptor beta chains were all read from a single sample in a study of cytomegalovirus exposure and HLA in healthy donors. The PCR had 60 Vbeta and 13 Jbeta primers. Generated by immunoSEQ multiplex PCR, the TCRdb table keeps only in-frame clones and is missing some. The sample holds approximately 140,000 clones; approximately 80% are singletons and the top ten take approximately 2.8%. The sequenced sample consisted of PBMCs. These receptors were collected from a boy younger than 10 in good health and CMV-seronegative.

The chain recombines TRBV9 with TRBJ2-2, with TRBD2 as a possible D gene (6 bases). Germline CDR1 SGDLS, CDR2 YYNGEE. CDR3 length equals 13 residues. V lost 2 bases, J lost 8 bases, and 10 bases lay in between. The CDR3: CASSVTSSGELFF. In DNA, the CDR3 is TGTGCCAGCAGCGTGACTAGTTCGGGGGAGCTGTTTTTT.

This chain uses TRBV27 with TRBJ1-5; D remains ambiguous. V lost 5 bases to trimming and J lost 0 bases, with 8 bases between them. Germline lookup yields CDR1 MNHEY and CDR2 SMNVEV (reference sequence). This CDR3 has 14 amino acids. The DNA for the CDR3 is TGTGCCAGCAGTGACGACAATAGCAATCAGCCCCAGCATTTT. Amino acid sequence: CASSDDNSNQPQHF.

The gene calls are TRBV6-5 and TRBJ1-4; TRBD1 aligns across 7 bases. Germline CDR1 and CDR2: MNHEY and SVGAGI. CDR3 length equals 14 residues. V shed 6 bases and J 4 bases; nucleotides not matched to a gene: 5. CDR3 nucleotides: TGTGCCAGCAGAGACAGGGCTATTAATGAAAAACTGTTTTTT. This sequence encodes CASRDRAINEKLFF.

V usage is TRBV12-5 and J usage is TRBJ1-5; 11 positions match TRBD1. Trimming removed 6 bases from V and 6 bases from J; junction bases left unmatched: 7. Germline assignment: CDR1 LGHNT and CDR2 FRNRAP. CDR3 length equals 15 residues. Here the CDR3 DNA reads TGTGCTAGTGGAGGGGAGGACAGGGGGCTTCAGCCCCAGCATTTT. Encoded protein: CASGGEDRGLQPQHF.

This clone showed up just a few times. The CDR3 DNA reads TGTGCCAGCAGCGTAGCCCTAGGGGCTACCTACGAGCAGTACTTC. Its translation: CASSVALGATYEQYF. V usage is TRBV9 and J usage is TRBJ2-7; weak D call: TRBD1 (5 bases). Germline values: CDR1 SGDLS, CDR2 YYNGEE. This CDR3 is 15 amino acids long. Trimming pared 0 bases from V and 2 bases from J, leaving 12 bases between.

The chain combines TRBV10-1 with TRBJ1-1; 7 bases align to TRBD1. This CDR3 has 22 amino acids. J was trimmed by 8 bases and V by 6 bases; bases with no gene match: 36. Germline CDR1 and CDR2: WNHNN and SYGVQD (reference sequence). CDR3 region: CASSVAGQSQLLPVVPPYEAFF. The CDR3 region has the DNA TGCGCCAGCAGCGTTGCGGGACAGTCGCAGCTCCTTCCGGTCGTTCCTCCGTACGAAGCTTTCTTT.

The chain carries TRBV7-2 and TRBJ1-1; the D is unclear. Per the germline V gene, CDR1 is SGHTA and CDR2 is FQGNSA. Trimming stripped 1 base from V and 3 bases from J, with 9 bases between. The CDR3 consists of 14 residues. Here the CDR3 DNA reads TGTGCCAGCAGCTTAGGGCCGCACGACACTGAAGCTTTCTTT. It yields the protein CASSLGPHDTEAFF. Full variable domain (rest looked up from reference TRBV7-2 and TRBJ1-1): GAGVSQSPSNKVTEKGKDVELRCDPISGHTALYWYRQSLGQGLEFLIYFQGNSAPDKSGLPSDRFSAERTGGSVSTLTIQRTQQEDSAVYLCASSLGPHDTEAFFGQGTRLTVV.

This sequence joins TRBV5-1 and TRBJ2-7; D might be TRBD2 (7 bases). The germline gives CDR1 SGHRS, CDR2 YFSETQ. Trimming removed 4 bases at V and 3 bases at J, with 20 bases between. The CDR3 spans 16 residues. In nucleotides, the CDR3 is TGCGCCAGCAGCCAAGAGCTTGGCGGGGGCGTCTACGAGCAGTACTTC. It yields the protein CASSQELGGGVYEQYF.

The chain couples TRBV30 to TRBJ2-1; TRBD2 matches 10 bases. The CDR3 spans 12 residues. Germline CDR1 reads GTSNPN; CDR2 reads SVGIG (reference sequence). V shed 4 bases and J 6 bases; nucleotides not matched to a gene: 0. For the CDR3, the DNA is TGTGCCTGGACTAGCGGGAGCAATGAGCAGTTCTTC. Its protein is CAWTSGSNEQFF.

V gene TRBV6-5 combines with J gene TRBJ2-5; TRBD2 is a possible D gene (5 bases). The ends were cut back, 0 bases at V and 1 base at J, with 9 bases in the middle. This CDR3 has 15 amino acids. The germline V gene encodes CDR1 MNHEY and CDR2 SVGAGI. The CDR3 is CASSYSRLLQETQYF. In nucleotides, the CDR3 is TGTGCCAGCAGTTACTCGAGACTACTCCAAGAGACCCAGTACTTC.

The V call is TRBV9, the J call TRBJ1-3; weak D call: TRBD1 (5 bases). CDR3 size: 16 residues. The germline gives CDR1 SGDLS, CDR2 YYNGEE. The germline V and J ends were trimmed by 3 bases and 2 bases, with 15 bases remaining between them. The CDR3 coding sequence is TGTGCCAGCAGCGCAAATCAGGGATACGCTGGAAACACCATATATTTT. Amino acids: CASSANQGYAGNTIYF.

This rearrangement joins TRBV7-8 to TRBJ1-1, with TRBD1 as a possible D gene (6 bases). The V and J ends lost 8 bases and 5 bases respectively, with 15 bases between them. CDR1 is SGHVS, CDR2 FQNEAQ, per germline. This CDR3 has 13 amino acids. DNA for the CDR3: TGTGCCAGCTTGGGGGCCTTGAGGACTGAAGCTTTCTTT. Protein: CASLGALRTEAFF.

This clone has only one observation. The genes are TRBV11-2 and TRBJ2-1; possibly TRBD2 for D (5 bases). Germline V gene lookup returns CDR1 SGHAT and CDR2 FQNNGV. This CDR3 region has 16 residues. V dropped 3 bases and J dropped 3 bases, with 15 bases sitting between them. CDR3 nucleotide sequence: TGTGCCAGCAGCTTGCGGGTGAAGACATTCTACAATGAGCAGTTCTTC. Its translation: CASSLRVKTFYNEQFF.

The V gene is TRBV11-2, the J gene TRBJ2-5; 11 bases map to TRBD2. The trim removed 3 bases at V and 3 bases at J, leaving 3 bases unmatched. CDR1 SGHAT and CDR2 FQNNGV come from the germline V gene. The CDR3 loop spans 15 amino acids. The CDR3 coding sequence is TGTGCCAGCAGCTTTCAGACTAGCGGGAAAGAGACCCAGTACTTC. Its translation is CASSFQTSGKETQYF.